This T cell receptor beta chain stems from a study of T cell changes during pregnancy in multiple sclerosis. Generated by immunoSEQ multiplex PCR, the TCRdb table keeps only in-frame clones and is missing some. The sample has about 36,000 clones; 85% to 95% are singletons. This receptor was identified in a female donor with multiple sclerosis, enrolled in a pregnancy study. Input material: PBMCs (not recorded whether the cells were cultured).

The CDR3 protein is CASSFGAGVSTDTQYF. CDR3 DNA sequence: TGTGCCAGCAGCTTTGGAGCGGGAGTTAGCACAGATACGCAGTATTTT. The J gene is TRBJ2-3, the V gene TRBV5-4; 8 bases fit TRBD2. CDR3 size: 16 residues. CDR1 and CDR2 (germline): SGHNT, YYREEE (reference sequence). V lost 2 bases and J lost 0; bases outside the gene matches: 5. The whole variable domain, filled in from reference TRBV5-4 and TRBJ2-3, reads ETGVTQSPTHLIKTRGQQVTLRCSSQSGHNTVSWYQQALGQGPQFIFQYYREEENGRGNFPPRFSGLQFPNYSSELNVNALELDDSALYLCASSFGAGVSTDTQYFGPGTRLTVL.